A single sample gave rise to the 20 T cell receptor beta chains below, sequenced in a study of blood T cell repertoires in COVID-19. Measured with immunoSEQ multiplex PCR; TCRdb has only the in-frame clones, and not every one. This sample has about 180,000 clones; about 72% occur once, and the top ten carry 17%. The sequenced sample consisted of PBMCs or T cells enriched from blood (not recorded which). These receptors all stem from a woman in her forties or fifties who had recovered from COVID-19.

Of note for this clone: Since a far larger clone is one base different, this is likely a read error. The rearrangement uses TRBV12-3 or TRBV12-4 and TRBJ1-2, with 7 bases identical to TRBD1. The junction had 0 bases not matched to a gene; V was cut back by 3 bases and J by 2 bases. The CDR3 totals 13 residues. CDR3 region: CASSLTGNYGYTF. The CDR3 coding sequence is TGTGCCAGCAGTTTGACAGGGAACTATGGCTACACCTTC.

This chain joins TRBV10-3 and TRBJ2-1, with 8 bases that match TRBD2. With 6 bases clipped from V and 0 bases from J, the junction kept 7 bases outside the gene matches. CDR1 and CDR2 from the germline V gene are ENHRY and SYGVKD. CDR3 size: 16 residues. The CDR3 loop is CAIRPTSGSSYNEQFF. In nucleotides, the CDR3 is TGTGCCATCAGACCCACTAGCGGAAGCTCCTACAATGAGCAGTTCTTC.

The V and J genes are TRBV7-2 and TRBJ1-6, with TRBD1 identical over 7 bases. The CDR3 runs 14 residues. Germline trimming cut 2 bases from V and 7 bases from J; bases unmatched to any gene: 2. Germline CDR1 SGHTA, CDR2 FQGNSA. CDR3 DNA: TGTGCCAGCAGCTTAACAGGGGAGAATTCACCCCTCCACTTT. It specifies CASSLTGENSPLHF.

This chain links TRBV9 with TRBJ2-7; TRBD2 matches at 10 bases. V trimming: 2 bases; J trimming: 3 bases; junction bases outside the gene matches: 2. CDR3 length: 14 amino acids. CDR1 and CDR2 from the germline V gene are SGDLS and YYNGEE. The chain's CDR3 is CASSVRTSGYEQYF. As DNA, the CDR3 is TGTGCCAGCAGCGTCAGGACTAGCGGCTACGAGCAGTACTTC.

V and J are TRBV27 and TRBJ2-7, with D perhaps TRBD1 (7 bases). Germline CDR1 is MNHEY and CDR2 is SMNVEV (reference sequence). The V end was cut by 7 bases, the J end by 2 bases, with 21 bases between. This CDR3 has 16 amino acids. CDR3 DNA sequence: TGTGCCAGCAAGCCAGGGGGAGGCGGGTCCGCCTACGAGCAGTACTTC. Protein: CASKPGGGGSAYEQYF.

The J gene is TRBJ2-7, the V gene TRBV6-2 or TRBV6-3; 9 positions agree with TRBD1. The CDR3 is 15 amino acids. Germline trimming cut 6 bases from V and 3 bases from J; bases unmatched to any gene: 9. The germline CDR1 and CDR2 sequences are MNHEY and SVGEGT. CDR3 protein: CASSTGTGYRYEQYF. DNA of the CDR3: TGTGCCAGCAGCACCGGGACAGGGTACCGCTACGAGCAGTACTTC.

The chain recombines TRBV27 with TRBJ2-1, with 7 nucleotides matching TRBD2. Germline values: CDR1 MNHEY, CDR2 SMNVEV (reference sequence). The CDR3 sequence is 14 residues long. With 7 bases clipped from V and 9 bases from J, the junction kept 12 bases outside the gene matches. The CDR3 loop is CASTPALADSEQFF. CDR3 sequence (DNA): TGTGCCAGCACCCCCGCCCTAGCGGATAGTGAGCAGTTCTTC.

CDR3 region: CASTTPSGQTYEQYF. The CDR3 DNA is TGTGCCAGCACCACACCTAGCGGGCAAACCTACGAGCAGTACTTC. This chain connects TRBV28 to TRBJ2-7; TRBD2 matches 8 bases. With V trimmed by 7 bases and J by 2 bases, 10 bases remained unmatched. The CDR3 is made up of 15 amino acids. Germline V gene sequence: CDR1 MDHEN, CDR2 SYDVKM. The whole variable domain, filled in from reference TRBV28 and TRBJ2-7, reads DVKVTQSSRYLVKRTGEKVFLECVQDMDHENMFWYRQDPGLGLRLIYFSYDVKMKEKGDIPEGYSVSREKKERFSLILESASTNQTSMYLCASTTPSGQTYEQYFGPGTRLTVT.

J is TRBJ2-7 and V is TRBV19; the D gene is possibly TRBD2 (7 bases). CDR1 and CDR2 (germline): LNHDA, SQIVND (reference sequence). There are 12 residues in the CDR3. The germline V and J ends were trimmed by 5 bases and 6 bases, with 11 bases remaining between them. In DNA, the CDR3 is TGTGCCAGTAGTTGGGGAGGGGGCGAGCAGTACTTC. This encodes CASSWGGGEQYF.

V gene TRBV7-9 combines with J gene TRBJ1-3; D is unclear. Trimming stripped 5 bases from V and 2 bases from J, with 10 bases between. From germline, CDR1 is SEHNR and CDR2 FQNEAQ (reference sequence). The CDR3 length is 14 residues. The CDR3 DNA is TGTGCCAGCAGCCCCGTGGCTGCTGGAAACACCATATATTTT. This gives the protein CASSPVAAGNTIYF.

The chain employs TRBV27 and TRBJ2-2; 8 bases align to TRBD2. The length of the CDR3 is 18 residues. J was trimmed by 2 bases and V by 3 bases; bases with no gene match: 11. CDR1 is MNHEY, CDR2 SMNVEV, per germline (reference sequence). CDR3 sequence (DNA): TGTGCCAGCAGTTTTAGAAAGAAAGCGGGGGAAAACACCGGGGAGCTGTTTTTT. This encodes CASSFRKKAGENTGELFF.

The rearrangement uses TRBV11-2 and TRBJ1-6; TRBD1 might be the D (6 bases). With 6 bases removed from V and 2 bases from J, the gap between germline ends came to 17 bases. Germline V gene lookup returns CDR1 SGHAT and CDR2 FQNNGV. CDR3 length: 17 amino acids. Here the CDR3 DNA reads TGTGCCAGCAGACAACCGGCCCGGACAGCCTATAATTCACCCCTCCACTTT. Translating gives CASRQPARTAYNSPLHF. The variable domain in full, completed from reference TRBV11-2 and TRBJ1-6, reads EAGVAQSPRYKIIEKRQSVAFWCNPISGHATLYWYQQILGQGPKLLIQFQNNGVVDDSQLPKDRFSAERLKGVDSTLKIQPAKLEDSAVYLCASRQPARTAYNSPLHFGNGTRLTVT.

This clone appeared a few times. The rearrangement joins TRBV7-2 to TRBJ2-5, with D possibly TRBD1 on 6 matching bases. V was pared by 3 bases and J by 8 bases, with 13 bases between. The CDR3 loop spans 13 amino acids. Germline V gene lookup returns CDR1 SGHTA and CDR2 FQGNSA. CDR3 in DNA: TGTGCCAGCAGCTTGGAAACAGGGAGAACCCAGTACTTC. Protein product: CASSLETGRTQYF.

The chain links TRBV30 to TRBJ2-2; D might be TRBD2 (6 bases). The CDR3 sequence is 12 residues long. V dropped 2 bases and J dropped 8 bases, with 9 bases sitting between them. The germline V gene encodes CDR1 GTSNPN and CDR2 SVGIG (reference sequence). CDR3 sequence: CAWSRGGGELFF. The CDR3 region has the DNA TGTGCCTGGAGTCGCGGAGGGGGGGAGCTGTTTTTT.

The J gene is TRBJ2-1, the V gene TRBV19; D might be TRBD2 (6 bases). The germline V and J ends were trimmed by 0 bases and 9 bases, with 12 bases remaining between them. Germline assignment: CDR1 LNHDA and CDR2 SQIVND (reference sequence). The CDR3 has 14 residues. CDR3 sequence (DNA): TGTGCCAGTAGTATAGAAGGACGGGAGCGTGAGCAGTTCTTC. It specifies CASSIEGREREQFF.

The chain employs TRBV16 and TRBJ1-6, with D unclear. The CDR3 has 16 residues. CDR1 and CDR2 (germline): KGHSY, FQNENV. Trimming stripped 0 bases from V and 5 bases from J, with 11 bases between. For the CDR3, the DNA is TGTGCCAGCAGCCAATCGGTCTTGGAGGATAATTCACCCCTCCACTTT. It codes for CASSQSVLEDNSPLHF.

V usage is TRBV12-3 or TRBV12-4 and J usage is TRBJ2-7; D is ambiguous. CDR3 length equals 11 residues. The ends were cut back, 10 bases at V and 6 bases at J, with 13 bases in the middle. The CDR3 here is CATAAAFEQYF. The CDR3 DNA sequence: TGTGCCACCGCGGCAGCTTTCGAGCAGTACTTC.

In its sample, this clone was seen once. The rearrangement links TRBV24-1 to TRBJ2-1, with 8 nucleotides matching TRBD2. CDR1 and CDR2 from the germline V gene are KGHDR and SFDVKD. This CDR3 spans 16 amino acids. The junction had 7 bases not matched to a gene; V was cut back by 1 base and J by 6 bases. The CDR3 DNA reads TGTGCCACCAGTGATTTTTACGGGGGGGACGGCAATGAGCAGTTCTTC. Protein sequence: CATSDFYGGDGNEQFF.

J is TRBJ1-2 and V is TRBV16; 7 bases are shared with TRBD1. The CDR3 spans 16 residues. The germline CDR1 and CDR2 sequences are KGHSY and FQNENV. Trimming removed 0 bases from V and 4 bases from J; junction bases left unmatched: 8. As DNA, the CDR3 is TGTGCCAGCAGCCAATCGACGGGGGCAGGGGGCTATGGCTACACCTTC. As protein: CASSQSTGAGGYGYTF. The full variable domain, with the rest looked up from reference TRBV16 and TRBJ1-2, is GEEVAQTPKHLVRGEGQKAKLYCAPIKGHSYVFWYQQVLKNEFKFLISFQNENVFDETGMPKERFSAKCLPNSPCSLEIQATKLEDSAVYFCASSQSTGAGGYGYTFGSGTRLTVV.

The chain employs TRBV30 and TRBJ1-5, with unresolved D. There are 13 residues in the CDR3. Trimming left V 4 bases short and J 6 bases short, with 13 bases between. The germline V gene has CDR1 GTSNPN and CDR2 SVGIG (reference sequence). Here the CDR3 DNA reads TGTGCCTGGACCCCCGGGGTTAGTCAGCCCCAGCATTTT. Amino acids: CAWTPGVSQPQHF.